This T cell receptor (beta chain) was captured in a study of blood T cell repertoires in COVID-19. Whole-study context: From the United States, Italy and Spain came samples of acute and convalescent COVID-19. Sample material is recorded as cDNA or gDNA derived from T cells, B-cell-depleted T cells, or PBMCs.

The CDR3 contains 15 residues. The germline gives CDR1 SEHNR, CDR2 FQNEAQ (reference sequence). The V end was cut by 2 bases, the J end by 2 bases, with 11 bases between. In the study's own analysis: Estimation of nucleated cell counts relied on the amplification of reference gene primers. Produced via immunoSEQ multiplex PCR; TCRdb's table is partial and in-frame only. For V, J and clone size, that table is used; D and trimming come from the DNA. The repertoire has roughly 140,000 clones, 84% of them found once; the top ten carry roughly 8.3%. The clonotype comes from a woman of 80 years or more in a cohort sampled during active or convalescent COVID-19. The sequenced sample consisted of peripheral blood. The chain employs TRBV7-9 and TRBJ2-3; the D gene is possibly TRBD1 (5 bases). CDR3 sequence reads: CASSLIMGHTDTQYF. The CDR3 DNA is TGTGCCAGCAGCTTAATTATGGGGCACACAGATACGCAGTATTTT.